The rows below give T cell receptor beta chains drawn from one sample of a study of T-cell reconstitution after alpha-beta-depleted transplantation in children. TCRdb used MiXCR to reprocess the PCR reads, holding one entry per CDR3 protein. The sample holds roughly 670,000 distinct CDR3 sequences, about 12% seen once. Sequencing used PBMCs, obtained before TCRalphabeta/CD19-depleted stem cell transplant. Receptors were obtained from a girl aged 2 to 9 with congenital amegakaryocytic thrombocytopenia, due to receive a stem cell transplant. Each CDR3 is given without its conserved first and last residue.

V	J	CDR3
TRBV20-1	TRBJ2-1	SARDHEPTSLYEQF
TRBV5-1	TRBJ2-2	ASSLNTGNTGELF
TRBV4-2	TRBJ2-7	ASSPQLVSYEQY
TRBV14	TRBJ2-6	ASSNRGWANVLT
TRBV5-1	TRBJ1-5	ASSPRGPDQPQH
TRBV7-3	TRBJ1-6	ASSLDRESSPLH
TRBV18	TRBJ2-1	ASSPPAQLAGGGDEQF
TRBV5-1	TRBJ2-3	ASSPWTESTDTQY
TRBV20-1	TRBJ2-3	SAISSSGQEPTDTQY
TRBV6-5	TRBJ1-1	ASSGPGGAF
TRBV5-1	TRBJ2-7	ASSTGLSVEQY
TRBV12-3/TRBV12-4	TRBJ1-5	ASSFGYQPQH
TRBV6-2/TRBV6-3	TRBJ1-6	ASSYDAPIRPNVGGSPLH
TRBV10-2	TRBJ2-7	ASSVTGQTDEQY
TRBV12-3/TRBV12-4	TRBJ2-5	ASSLPRTWAGDETQY
TRBV7-9	TRBJ1-2	ASSLTGPYT
TRBV12-5	TRBJ2-3	ASGSGLRTDTQY
TRBV28	TRBJ2-1	ASSFGTGGYNEQF
TRBV7-8	TRBJ1-5	ASSLAYFGQGLDQPQH
TRBV20-1	TRBJ1-1	SARQTLNTEAF
TRBV5-1	TRBJ2-3	ASSLRDRPPDTQY
TRBV28	TRBJ2-7	ASSEPGLAGAITYRGYEQY
TRBV20-1	TRBJ2-3	SADSQREPTDTQY
TRBV21-1	TRBJ2-4	ASSKEPGKAKNIQY
TRBV5-1	TRBJ2-3	ASSLSGAGPDTQY
TRBV27	TRBJ2-5	ASSTPGQGQETQY
TRBV9	TRBJ2-3	ASNRDRGSTDTQY
TRBV5-1	TRBJ2-5	ASSLVAFDVLTQETQY
TRBV9	TRBJ2-7	ASSVGKGLSYEQY
TRBV7-3	TRBJ2-3	ASSVGTAADTQY
TRBV27	TRBJ2-1	ASSSKRLAGGIDEQF
TRBV7-6	TRBJ2-7	ASSLAWASGAYEQY
TRBV7-8	TRBJ2-7	ASSSRIIYEQY
TRBV7-9	TRBJ2-3	ASKATREGDTQY
TRBV5-1	TRBJ1-1	ASSALTGGTEAF
TRBV12-3/TRBV12-4	TRBJ2-4	ASSPQGAKYKNIQY
TRBV15	TRBJ1-1	ATSRNQGVTEAF
TRBV15	TRBJ2-3	ATSPPRQSTDTQY
TRBV15	TRBJ2-4	ATSRVLRESDIQY
TRBV28	TRBJ2-7	ASSFSAGAYEQY
TRBV20-1	TRBJ2-7	SARQALVEQY
TRBV6-1	TRBJ1-5	ASSPVTGTQPQH
TRBV20-1	TRBJ2-1	SASPDRGHIYNEQF
TRBV18	TRBJ2-7	ASSPTRAGDVEQY
TRBV28	TRBJ2-7	ASSTSSEQY
TRBV20-1	TRBJ2-5	SATPSGPSGKTQY
TRBV29-1	TRBJ2-1	SVEREYEQF
TRBV24-1	TRBJ2-1	ATSDWGVAGNEQF